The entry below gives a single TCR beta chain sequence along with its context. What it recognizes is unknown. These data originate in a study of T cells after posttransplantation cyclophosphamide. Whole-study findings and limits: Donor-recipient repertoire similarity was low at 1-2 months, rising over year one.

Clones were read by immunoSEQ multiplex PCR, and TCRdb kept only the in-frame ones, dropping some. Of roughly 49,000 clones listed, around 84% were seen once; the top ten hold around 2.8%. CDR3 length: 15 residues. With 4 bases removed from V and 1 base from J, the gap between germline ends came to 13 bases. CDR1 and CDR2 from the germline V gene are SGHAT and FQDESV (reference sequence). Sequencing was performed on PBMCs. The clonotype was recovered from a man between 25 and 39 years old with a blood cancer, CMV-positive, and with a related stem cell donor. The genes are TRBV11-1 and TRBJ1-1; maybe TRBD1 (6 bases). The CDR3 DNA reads TGTGCCAGCAGCTCCACCCTAGGGGGGAACACTGAAGCTTTCTTT. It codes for CASSSTLGGNTEAFF.